The source of this T cell receptor beta chain is a study of beta chain features in type 1 diabetes. Study-wide background: Regarding age, gender and cell yields, patients proved similar to healthy donors. Broader study findings: PCR might favor shorter templates, equally in patients and controls. Among all four CD4+ subsets, Type 1 diabetes patients had TCRB CDR3s that were moderately but significantly shorter.

Isolated RNA was reverse transcribed in full, so expressed TCRB transcripts were sequenced. Here immunoSEQ multiplex PCR was the method, and the copy in TCRdb shows in-frame clones only, minus some. The repertoire has hundreds of thousands of clones, 11% to 15% of them found once; the top ten carry 6.7%. This clone appeared a few times. Its antigen is still unknown. CDR3 length equals 16 residues. CDR1 and CDR2 (germline): MNHEY, SMNVEV (reference sequence). Trimming stripped 5 bases from V and 0 bases from J, with 16 bases between. The clonotype was recovered from a young man in good health. The chain uses TRBV27 and TRBJ1-1; D gene uncertain. Material for sequencing was central memory CD4+ T cells from blood. Written as DNA, the CDR3 is TGTGCCAGCAGTCTTATAAGGGAGGACGTGAACACTGAAGCTTTCTTT. Translating gives CASSLIREDVNTEAFF.